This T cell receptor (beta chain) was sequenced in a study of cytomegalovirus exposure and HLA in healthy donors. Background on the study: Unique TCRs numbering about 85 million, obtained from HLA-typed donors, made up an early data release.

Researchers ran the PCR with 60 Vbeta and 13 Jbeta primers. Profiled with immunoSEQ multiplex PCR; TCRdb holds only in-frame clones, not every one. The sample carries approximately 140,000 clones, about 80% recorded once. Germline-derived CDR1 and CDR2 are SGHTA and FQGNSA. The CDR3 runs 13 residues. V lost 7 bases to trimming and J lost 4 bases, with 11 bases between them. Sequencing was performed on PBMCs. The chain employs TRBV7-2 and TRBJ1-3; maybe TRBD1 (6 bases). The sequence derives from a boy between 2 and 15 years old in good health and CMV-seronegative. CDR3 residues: CASNEGVGNTIYF. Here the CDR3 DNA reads TGTGCCAGCAACGAGGGGGTCGGAAACACCATATATTTT.